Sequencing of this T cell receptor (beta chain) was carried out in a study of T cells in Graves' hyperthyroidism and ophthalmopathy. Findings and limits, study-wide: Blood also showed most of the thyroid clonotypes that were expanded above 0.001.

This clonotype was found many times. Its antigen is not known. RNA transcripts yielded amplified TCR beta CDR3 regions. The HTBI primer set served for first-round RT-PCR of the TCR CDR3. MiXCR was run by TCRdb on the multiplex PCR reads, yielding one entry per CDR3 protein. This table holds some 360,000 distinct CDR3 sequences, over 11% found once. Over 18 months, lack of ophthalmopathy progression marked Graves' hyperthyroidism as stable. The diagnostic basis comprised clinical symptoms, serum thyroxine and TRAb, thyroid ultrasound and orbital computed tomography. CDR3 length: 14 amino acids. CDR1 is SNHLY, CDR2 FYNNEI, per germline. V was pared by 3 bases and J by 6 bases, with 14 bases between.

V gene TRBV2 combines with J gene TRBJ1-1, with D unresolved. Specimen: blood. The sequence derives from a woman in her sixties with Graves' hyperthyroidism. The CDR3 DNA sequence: TGTGCCAGCAGTGAGGTTACGGGGAGAGCTGAAGCTTTCTTT. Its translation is CASSEVTGRAEAFF.